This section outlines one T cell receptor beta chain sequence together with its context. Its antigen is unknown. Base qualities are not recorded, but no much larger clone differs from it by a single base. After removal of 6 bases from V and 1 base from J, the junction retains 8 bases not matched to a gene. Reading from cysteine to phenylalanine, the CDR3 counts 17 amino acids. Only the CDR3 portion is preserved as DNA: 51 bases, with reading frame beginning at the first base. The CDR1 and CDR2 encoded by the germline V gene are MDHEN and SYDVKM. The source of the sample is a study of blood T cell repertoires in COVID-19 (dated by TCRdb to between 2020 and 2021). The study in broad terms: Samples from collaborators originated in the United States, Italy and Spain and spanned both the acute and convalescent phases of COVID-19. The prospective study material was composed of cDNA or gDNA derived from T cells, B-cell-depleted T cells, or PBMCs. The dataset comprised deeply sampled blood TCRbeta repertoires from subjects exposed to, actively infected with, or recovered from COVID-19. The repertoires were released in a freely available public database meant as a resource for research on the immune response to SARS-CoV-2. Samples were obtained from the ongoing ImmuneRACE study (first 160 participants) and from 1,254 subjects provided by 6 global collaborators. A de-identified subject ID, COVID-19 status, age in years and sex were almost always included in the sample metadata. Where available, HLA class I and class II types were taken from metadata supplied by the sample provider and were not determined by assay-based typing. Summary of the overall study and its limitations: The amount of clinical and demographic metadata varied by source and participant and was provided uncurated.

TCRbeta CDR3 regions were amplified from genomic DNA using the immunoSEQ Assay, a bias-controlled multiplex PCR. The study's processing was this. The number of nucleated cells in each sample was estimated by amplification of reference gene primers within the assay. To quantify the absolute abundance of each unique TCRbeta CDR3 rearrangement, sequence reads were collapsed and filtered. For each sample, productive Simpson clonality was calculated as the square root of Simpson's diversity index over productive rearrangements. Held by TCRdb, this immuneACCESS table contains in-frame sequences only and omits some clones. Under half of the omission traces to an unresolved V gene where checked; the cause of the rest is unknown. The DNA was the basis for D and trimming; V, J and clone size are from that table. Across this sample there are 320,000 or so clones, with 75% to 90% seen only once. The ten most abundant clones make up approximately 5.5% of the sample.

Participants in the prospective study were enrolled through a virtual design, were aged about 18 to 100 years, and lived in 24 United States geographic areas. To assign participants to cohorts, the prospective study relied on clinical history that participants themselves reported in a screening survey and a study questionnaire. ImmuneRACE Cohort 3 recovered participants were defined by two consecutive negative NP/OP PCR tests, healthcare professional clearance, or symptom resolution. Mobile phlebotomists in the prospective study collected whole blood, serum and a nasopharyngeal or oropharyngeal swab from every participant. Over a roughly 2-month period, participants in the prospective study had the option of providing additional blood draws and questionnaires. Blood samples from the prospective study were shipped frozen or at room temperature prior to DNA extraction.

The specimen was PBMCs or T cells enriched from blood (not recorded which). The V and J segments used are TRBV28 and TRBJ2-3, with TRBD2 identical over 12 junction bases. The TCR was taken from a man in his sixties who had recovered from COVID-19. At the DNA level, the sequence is TGTGCCAGCAGCTCCCTGGGACTAGCGGGCCGCACAGATACGCAGTATTTT. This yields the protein CASSSLGLAGRTDTQYF.